This passage covers 28 T cell receptor beta chains from one sample sequenced in a study of cytomegalovirus exposure and HLA in healthy donors. The PCR ran on 60 Vbeta and 13 Jbeta primers. The method was immunoSEQ multiplex PCR; TCRdb's version includes in-frame clones alone and lacks a portion of them. The sample lists approximately 150,000 clones, 84% seen once, with about 1% in the top ten. Sample: PBMCs. These receptors were taken from a man aged 30 to 45 in good health and CMV-seronegative.

The rearrangement links TRBV5-6 to TRBJ2-5, with 7 nucleotides matching TRBD2. The length of the CDR3 is 13 residues. The trim removed 5 bases at V and 2 bases at J, leaving 3 bases unmatched. From germline, CDR1 is SGHDT and CDR2 YYEEEE. CDR3 amino acids: CASRKAGQETQYF. The CDR3 DNA is TGTGCCAGCAGAAAAGCGGGGCAAGAGACCCAGTACTTC.

This chain connects TRBV11-2 to TRBJ2-1; 7 positions match TRBD2. The CDR3 runs to 16 residues. J gave up 0 bases and V 1 base, and 3 bases lay outside the gene matches. Germline V lookup: CDR1 SGHAT, CDR2 FQNNGV. CDR3 nucleotide sequence: TGTGCCAGCAGCTTAGCGGGCGGGAGCTCCTACAATGAGCAGTTCTTC. This gives the protein CASSLAGGSSYNEQFF.

V gene TRBV5-1 combines with J gene TRBJ2-3; 15 bases map to TRBD2. The CDR3 consists of 15 residues. In germline, CDR1 is SGHRS, CDR2 YFSETQ. The junction had 2 bases not matched to a gene; V was cut back by 4 bases and J by 5 bases. CDR3 residues: CASSGLAGGQDTQYF. The CDR3 coding sequence is TGCGCCAGCAGCGGACTAGCGGGAGGGCAAGATACGCAGTATTTT.

The chain combines TRBV6-1 with TRBJ2-3; D possibly corresponds to TRBD2 (7 bases). CDR3 length: 15 amino acids. Trimming took 5 bases from V and 3 from J, leaving 15 bases between them. CDR1 is MNHNS, CDR2 SASEGT, per germline. The CDR3 reads CASSPRGGGTDTQYF. As DNA, the CDR3 is TGTGCCAGCAGTCCCCGAGGGGGGGGGACAGATACGCAGTATTTT.

The chain combines TRBV15 with TRBJ1-1; D gene unclear. CDR3 length equals 13 residues. Germline-derived CDR1 and CDR2 are LNHNV and YYDKDF (reference sequence). The V and J ends lost 2 bases and 5 bases respectively, with 9 bases between them. The DNA for the CDR3 is TGTGCCACCAGCAGACTCCTCCGGACTGAAGCTTTCTTT. Its protein is CATSRLLRTEAFF.

The chain couples TRBV2 to TRBJ2-7, with 8 bases identical to TRBD2. CDR1 is SNHLY and CDR2 is FYNNEI in the germline V gene. The junction had 4 bases not matched to a gene; V was cut back by 3 bases and J by 0 bases. This CDR3 has 15 residues. CDR3 coding DNA: TGTGCCAGCAGTGAGGAGGGGACTAGCTCCTACGAGCAGTACTTC. It yields the protein CASSEEGTSSYEQYF.

The chain links TRBV12-5 to TRBJ2-7, with 12 bases aligning to TRBD2. This CDR3 region has 17 residues. Per germline, CDR1 LGHNT and CDR2 FRNRAP. Trimming removed 4 bases from V and 1 base from J; junction bases left unmatched: 8. The CDR3: CASGSNTGLAGSYEQYF. The CDR3 DNA reads TGTGCTAGTGGTTCCAATACAGGACTAGCGGGATCCTACGAGCAGTACTTC.

The V gene is TRBV6-5, the J gene TRBJ2-2, with 7 bases that match TRBD2. The germline CDR1 and CDR2 sequences are MNHEY and SVGAGI. The CDR3 is 15 residues long. V lost 2 bases to trimming and J lost 8 bases; unmatched junction nucleotides: 8. The CDR3 loop is CASSYDGGGFGELFF. As DNA, the CDR3 is TGTGCCAGCAGTTACGATGGGGGGGGGTTTGGGGAGCTGTTTTTT.

Comments on this clone: Its ends do not fully match the called genes, so a read error is possible. V gene TRBV6-5 combines with J gene TRBJ2-1; 8 nucleotides line up with TRBD2. The CDR3 loop spans 11 amino acids. CDR1 and CDR2 (germline): MNHEY, SVGAGI. The DNA for the CDR3 is TGTGCCAGCAGATCCCCGGGACTAGTCATCTTC. It encodes CASRSPGLVIF.

CDR3 nucleotides: TGTGCCAGCAGCCCCGGGACAGGGGTGGGCTACACCTTC. This gives the protein CASSPGTGVGYTF. The rearrangement links TRBV5-4 to TRBJ1-2; 10 nucleotides match TRBD1. In germline, CDR1 is SGHNT, CDR2 YYREEE (reference sequence). V shed 4 bases, J shed 8 bases, and the junction held 5 bases outside the gene matches. The CDR3 is 13 residues long.

Only one count was recorded for this clone. This sequence joins TRBV28 and TRBJ2-3, with 10 bases aligning to TRBD1. Looked up from germline, CDR1 is MDHEN and CDR2 is SYDVKM. The CDR3 is 14 residues long. The ends lost 8 bases at V and 3 bases at J; junction bases unmatched: 5. The chain's CDR3 is CASGRTGGTDTQYF. Here the CDR3 DNA reads TGTGCCAGCGGGAGGACAGGGGGTACAGATACGCAGTATTTT.

J is TRBJ1-6 and V is TRBV28; 8 bases are shared with TRBD1. The CDR3 loop spans 16 amino acids. The trim removed 2 bases at V and 4 bases at J, leaving 4 bases unmatched. Germline-derived CDR1 and CDR2 are MDHEN and SYDVKM. The CDR3 spells CASSLKGTGYNSPLHF. CDR3 nucleotide sequence: TGTGCCAGCAGTTTAAAGGGGACAGGTTATAATTCACCCCTCCACTTT. Combining the CDR3 with reference TRBV28 and TRBJ1-6 gives the whole variable domain DVKVTQSSRYLVKRTGEKVFLECVQDMDHENMFWYRQDPGLGLRLIYFSYDVKMKEKGDIPEGYSVSREKKERFSLILESASTNQTSMYLCASSLKGTGYNSPLHFGNGTRLTVT.

The table lists this clone with a count of one. The gene calls are TRBV5-1 and TRBJ1-1; D may be TRBD1 (6 bases). The CDR3 runs 18 residues. V lost 1 base and J lost 1, with 20 bases in between. The germline CDR1 and CDR2 sequences are SGHRS and YFSETQ. The CDR3 sequence is CASSLQQGLTFRNTEAFF. The CDR3 coding sequence is TGCGCCAGCAGCTTGCAACAGGGATTAACCTTTAGGAACACTGAAGCTTTCTTT.

This chain uses TRBV10-2 with TRBJ1-6; a possible D gene is TRBD1 (6 bases). The CDR3 length is 13 residues. V was pared by 5 bases and J by 7 bases, with 9 bases between. Germline CDR1 WSHSY, CDR2 SAAADI. The DNA of the CDR3 is TGCGCCAGCAGTCCAGGGGAGAATTCACCCCTCCACTTT. This translates into CASSPGENSPLHF.

The chain joins TRBV4-2 to TRBJ1-2; D ambiguous. The germline V gene has CDR1 LGHNA and CDR2 YNFKEQ. Trimming removed 0 bases from V and 5 bases from J, with 16 bases in between. The CDR3 extends over 16 amino acids. The CDR3 protein is CASSQDPQRGGYGYTF. In nucleotides, the CDR3 is TGTGCCAGCAGCCAAGATCCCCAACGGGGAGGTTATGGCTACACCTTC.

The V gene is TRBV4-1, the J gene TRBJ2-4, with 10 bases aligning to TRBD2. The ends lost 0 bases at V and 16 bases at J; junction bases unmatched: 6. CDR1 MGHRA and CDR2 YSYEKL come from the germline V gene. This CDR3 comprises 13 residues. In DNA, the CDR3 is TGCGCCAGCAGCCAAGATCCGGCTAGCGGGAGTTACTTC. Translating gives CASSQDPASGSYF.

The rearrangement links TRBV28 to TRBJ1-1; D perhaps matches TRBD1 (6 bases). Trimming left V 9 bases short and J 10 bases short, with 18 bases between. The CDR3 extends over 12 amino acids. Germline lookup yields CDR1 MDHEN and CDR2 SYDVKM. The chain's CDR3 is CASTEYRERAFF. The DNA for the CDR3 is TGTGCCAGTACGGAGTACAGGGAGAGAGCTTTCTTT. The variable domain in full, completed from reference TRBV28 and TRBJ1-1, reads DVKVTQSSRYLVKRTGEKVFLECVQDMDHENMFWYRQDPGLGLRLIYFSYDVKMKEKGDIPEGYSVSREKKERFSLILESASTNQTSMYLCASTEYRERAFFGQGTRLTVV.

The chain uses TRBV4-1 and TRBJ2-1; 7 bases are a match to TRBD2. CDR1 and CDR2 (germline): MGHRA, YSYEKL. The CDR3 runs to 14 residues. After removal of 1 base from V and 9 bases from J, the junction contained 6 bases not matched to a gene. The CDR3 loop is CASSQVGLVSEQFF. The CDR3 DNA is TGCGCCAGCAGCCAAGTTGGACTAGTCAGTGAGCAGTTCTTC.

The rearrangement uses TRBV7-9 and TRBJ1-1; 12 bases line up with TRBD1. The V gene's germline CDR1 is SEHNR and CDR2 FQNEAQ (reference sequence). The CDR3 is made up of 14 amino acids. The ends lost 2 bases at V and 11 bases at J; junction bases unmatched: 6. The CDR3 spells CASSLKGDRGHAFF. The DNA for the CDR3 is TGTGCCAGCAGCTTAAAGGGGGACAGGGGGCATGCTTTCTTT. Full variable domain (remainder filled in from reference TRBV7-9 and TRBJ1-1): DTGVSQNPRHKITKRGQNVTFRCDPISEHNRLYWYRQTLGQGPEFLTYFQNEAQLEKSRLLSDRFSAERPKGSFSTLEIQRTEQGDSAMYLCASSLKGDRGHAFFGQGTRLTVV.

The V call is TRBV30, the J call TRBJ1-6; a weak D match, TRBD1 (5 bases). The CDR3 is 17 amino acids. V was pared by 2 bases and J by 4 bases, with 18 bases between. Per germline, CDR1 GTSNPN and CDR2 SVGIG (reference sequence). This chain's CDR3 is CAWSQQDRRGYNSPLHF. The CDR3 nucleotides read TGTGCCTGGAGTCAACAGGATCGGAGGGGTTATAATTCACCCCTCCACTTT.

The rearrangement joins TRBV11-3 to TRBJ2-1; D is uncertain. Germline CDR1 reads SGHNT; CDR2 reads YENEEA. This CDR3 has 15 residues. V was cut by 3 bases and J by 3 bases, with 12 bases left in between. The CDR3 reads CASSFTEPDYNEQFF. The CDR3 DNA sequence: TGTGCCAGCAGCTTCACAGAGCCCGACTACAATGAGCAGTTCTTC.

This chain connects TRBV27 to TRBJ2-2, with 7 bases lining up with TRBD1. CDR1 MNHEY and CDR2 SMNVEV come from the germline V gene (reference sequence). Trimming removed 5 bases from V and 3 bases from J; junction bases left unmatched: 9. The CDR3 is made up of 16 amino acids. Here the CDR3 reads CASSPSGTVYTGELFF. Here the CDR3 DNA reads TGTGCCAGCAGTCCTTCCGGGACAGTATACACCGGGGAGCTGTTTTTT.

This clone was seen a few times. The CDR3 sequence is CASSLEVAGGLTIYEQYF. The CDR3, as DNA: TGTGCCAGCAGCTTAGAAGTAGCGGGAGGCCTGACAATCTACGAGCAGTACTTC. The chain uses TRBV7-8 and TRBJ2-7, with 10 bases lining up with TRBD2. In germline, CDR1 is SGHVS, CDR2 FQNEAQ. The CDR3 length is 18 residues. Trimming took 1 base from V and 3 from J; bases not matched to a gene: 12. The full variable domain, its missing parts supplied by reference TRBV7-8 and TRBJ2-7, is GAGVSQSPRYKVAKRGQDVALRCDPISGHVSLFWYQQALGQGPEFLTYFQNEAQLDKSGLPSDRFFAERPEGSVSTLKIQRTQQEDSAVYLCASSLEVAGGLTIYEQYFGPGTRLTVT.

The rearrangement links TRBV7-3 to TRBJ2-5, with 8 bases aligning to TRBD2. Germline V gene sequence: CDR1 SGHTA, CDR2 FQGTGA. V lost 5 bases to trimming and J lost 4 bases; unmatched junction nucleotides: 6. The CDR3 has 14 residues. CDR3 nucleotides: TGTGCCAGCAGCCCGGGACGGGAGGGAGAGACCCAGTACTTC. Protein: CASSPGREGETQYF. The full variable domain, with the rest looked up from reference TRBV7-3 and TRBJ2-5, is GAGVSQTPSNKVTEKGKYVELRCDPISGHTALYWYRQSLGQGPEFLIYFQGTGAADDSGLPNDRFFAVRPEGSVSTLKIQRTERGDSAVYLCASSPGREGETQYFGPGTRLLVL.

The rearrangement uses TRBV2 and TRBJ1-1; 8 bases align to TRBD1. Germline CDR1 is SNHLY and CDR2 is FYNNEI. The trim removed 7 bases at V and 8 bases at J, leaving 9 bases unmatched. This CDR3 region has 13 residues. In nucleotides, the CDR3 is TGTGCCAGCAAGCCACAGGGGGAGGGGGAAGCTTTCTTT. Translation: CASKPQGEGEAFF.

The chain joins TRBV4-1 to TRBJ2-7, with D possibly being TRBD1 (6 bases). Trimming shortened V by 3 bases and J by 3 bases, and 12 bases separated the two germline ends. CDR1 is MGHRA and CDR2 is YSYEKL in the germline V gene. The CDR3 runs 14 residues. The CDR3 sequence is CASSQTGSLYEQYF. The CDR3 DNA sequence: TGCGCCAGCAGCCAGACAGGTTCCCTCTACGAGCAGTACTTC.

The rearrangement uses TRBV6-4 and TRBJ2-7, with D possibly matching TRBD1 (5 bases). CDR1 and CDR2 (germline): MRHNA, SNTAGT. The V end lost 0 bases, the J end lost 5 bases, and 17 bases lay between the germline ends. The CDR3 is made up of 16 amino acids. The CDR3 spells CASSDSHQGIVNEQYF. CDR3 sequence (DNA): TGTGCCAGCAGTGACTCCCACCAGGGAATTGTGAACGAGCAGTACTTC.

V is TRBV7-9 and J is TRBJ2-1; TRBD2 matches 10 bases. With 0 bases clipped from V and 9 bases from J, the junction kept 8 bases outside the gene matches. Germline CDR1 and CDR2: SEHNR and FQNEAQ (reference sequence). This CDR3 comprises 16 residues. CDR3 in amino acids: CASSLAASGGRSEQFF. DNA for the CDR3: TGTGCCAGCAGCTTAGCGGCTAGCGGGGGCCGGAGTGAGCAGTTCTTC.